This T cell receptor beta chain originates from a study of T cells after yellow fever vaccination. Study in general: SMART-Seq v4 Ultra Low Input handled preparation of low-cell-number fractions.

General observations from the study: Repertoires obtained by FACS sorting could include abundant clonotypes that entered as contaminants from the bulk population.

Via MiXCR, TCRdb re-called the 5' RACE reads, giving one row per CDR3 protein. Of around 300,000 distinct CDR3 sequences in the sample, roughly 4.3% were seen once. Germline-derived CDR1 and CDR2 are SEHNR and FQNEAQ (reference sequence). The V end lost 5 bases, the J end lost 0 bases, and 10 bases lay between the germline ends. The CDR3 contains 14 residues. This clonotype has ten or more counts. What it recognizes is unknown. The origin of this receptor is a man aged 18 to 29 who received the YFV17D yellow fever vaccine. The material was PBMCs, obtained 5 days after the yellow fever booster vaccination. The chain links TRBV7-9 to TRBJ1-1; the D gene is possibly TRBD1 (5 bases). The CDR3 is CASSLGDVNTEAFF. DNA of the CDR3: TGTGCCAGCAGCCTTGGGGACGTGAACACTGAAGCTTTCTTT.